This TCR beta chain was retrieved from a study of T cells in localized non-small cell lung cancer. Study-level results: A median of about 58 of the top 100 tumor clones appeared in adjacent lung, which was paired and uninvolved. Peak T cell clonality was found in uninvolved adjacent lung, exceeding tumor.

About this clone: The antigen remains unidentified.

CDR1 LGHNA and CDR2 YSLEER come from the germline V gene. The CDR3 is 11 residues long. V was shortened by 1 base and J by 6 bases, with 3 bases between the two germline ends. Repertoires were generated with immunoSEQ multiplex PCR, while TCRdb's copy carries only in-frame clones and drops some. The sample yields roughly 38,000 clones, 75% to 90% seen once. The material was peripheral blood mononuclear cells, obtained before any cancer treatment. The chain employs TRBV4-3 and TRBJ1-2; D is ambiguous. This clonotype was obtained from a male donor aged 60 or over with stage II lung adenocarcinoma. CDR3 in amino acids: CASSQGNGYTF. The CDR3 region has the DNA TGCGCCAGCAGCCAAGGGAATGGCTACACCTTC.